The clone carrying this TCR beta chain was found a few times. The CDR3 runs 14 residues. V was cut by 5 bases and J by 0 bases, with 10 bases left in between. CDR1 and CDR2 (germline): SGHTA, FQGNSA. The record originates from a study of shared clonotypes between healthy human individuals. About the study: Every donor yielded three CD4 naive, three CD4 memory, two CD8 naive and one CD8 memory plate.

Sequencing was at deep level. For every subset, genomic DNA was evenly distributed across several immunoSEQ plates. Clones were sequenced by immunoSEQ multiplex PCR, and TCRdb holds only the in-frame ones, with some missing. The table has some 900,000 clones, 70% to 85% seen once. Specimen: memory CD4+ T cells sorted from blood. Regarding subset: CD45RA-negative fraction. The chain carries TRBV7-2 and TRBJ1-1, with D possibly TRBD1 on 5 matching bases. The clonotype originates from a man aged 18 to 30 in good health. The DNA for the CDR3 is TGTGCCAGCAGCCCCCGACAGATGAACACTGAAGCTTTCTTT. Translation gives CASSPRQMNTEAFF.